This TCR beta chain was obtained from a study of T cell clones after liver transplantation (dated by TCRdb to between 2018 and 2020). A note on the overall study: The samples were obtained from ITN030ST, a randomized trial that attempted immunosuppression withdrawal within 2 years after liver transplantation. Tolerance was defined as complete immunosuppression withdrawal for at least one year with no rise in liver enzymes beyond twice the upper limit of normal. Blood samples were taken pre-transplant, pre-randomization before withdrawal, and post-randomization after full withdrawal or failed withdrawal. Of the eight recipients, three were HCV-positive, while the remaining recipients had been transplanted for non-autoimmune, non-viral indications. The subjects received no induction therapy and were kept on standard immunosuppression until randomization at 12-24 months post-transplant. Third party-reactive TCRbeta sequences were also identified from pre-transplant MLRs to serve as an antigen-independent comparator for donor-reactive sequences. A cohort of 8 liver transplant recipients was studied, of whom 3 were classified as tolerant and 5 as non-tolerant. After a pre-transplant mixed lymphocyte reaction, TCRbeta sequencing was used to pinpoint donor-reactive T cell clones, which were subsequently tracked in post-transplant blood.

Overall study outcomes, separate from this receptor: Low numbers of available donor cells limited the measurable donor-reactive repertoire in a couple of subjects. The conclusions were preliminary, being limited by small, heterogeneous patient numbers and by non-standardized post-transplant time points. Donor-reactive sequences declined more than third party-reactive ones, suggesting partial antigen-specific deletion unrelated to withdrawal success. Circulating donor-reactive CD4 TCRbeta sequences fell significantly post-transplant in most of the 8 subjects, irrespective of tolerance or HCV status. Because no allograft tissue specimens were available, donor-reactive T cells may have migrated into the graft instead of being deleted. When repertoire turnover was taken into account, detection of donor-reactive sequences was significantly reduced in 7 of 8 subjects for CD4 and in 8 of 8 subjects for CD8.

High-throughput TCRbeta CDR3 sequencing of frozen genomic DNA was performed by immunoSEQ, including PCR amplification, mapping, bias correction and internal controls. In the paper's pipeline: Only productive rearrangements were retained, with each unique TCRbeta sequence defined by its CDR3 nucleotide sequence together with its V and J gene. For a sequence to be called donor-reactive, it needed a frequency of at least 0.01% and at least 5-fold expansion in CFSE-low cells compared with unstimulated pre-transplant cells. Per-subject minimum frequency thresholds, based on the lowest-template unstimulated sample, ensured at least 90% detection power. Jensen-Shannon divergence between the top 1000 TCRbeta sequences after and before transplant was used to measure repertoire turnover. Two-sided Fisher's exact tests were used to test for changes in the detection of donor-reactive sequences. Here the immuneACCESS table is served through TCRdb, limited to in-frame sequences with V and J called. Missing clones are a known gap in these copies; in checked studies unresolved V genes cover under half, and the rest lacks a known reason. V, J and clone size reflect that table, while D and trimming were determined from the DNA. This sample gives about 76,000 clones in total; approximately 87% of them show up just once. In total, the top ten clones hold roughly 2.8% of the sample.

Unstimulated PBMCs, after thawing, were stained for CD3, CD4 and CD8 and then FACS-sorted into CD3+CD4+ and CD3+CD8+ populations. Each of the 8 studied subjects was randomized to immunosuppression withdrawal. The Qiagen DNeasy Blood and Tissue Kit was used for genomic DNA isolation. CDR1 MNHEY and CDR2 SVGAGI are derived from the germline V gene. The CDR3, cysteine through phenylalanine, is 14 amino acids long. Of all the DNA, just the CDR3 is kept, 42 bases in frame from base 1. The junction shows trimming of 5 bases on V and 4 bases on J, and the gene matches do not reach 3 bases of it. A remark on this clone: Which antigen it targets is not known. Within one base of it there is no much larger clone, and no base qualities were kept.

The rearrangement combines TRBV6-5 with TRBJ1-5, with 9 central nucleotides matching TRBD1. Sequences were derived from CD4+ T cells from blood, sampled at the 22-month timepoint. The TCR was taken from a human patient who received a liver transplant. Post transplant, some T cells may arise from the graft donor. This receptor carries the CDR3 CASSTGGGNQPQHF. The sequenced DNA: TGTGCCAGCAGTACAGGGGGCGGAAATCAGCCCCAGCATTTT.